A single sample gave rise to the 31 T cell receptor beta chains below, sequenced in a study of cytomegalovirus exposure and HLA in healthy donors. In the PCR, 60 Vbeta and 13 Jbeta primers were used. Assay used: immunoSEQ multiplex PCR; TCRdb lists only in-frame clones, some missing. The sample lists 55,000 to 75,000 clones; around four fifths were seen once. The material sequenced was PBMCs. The receptors were sampled from a girl aged 10-17 years in good health and CMV-seropositive.

The chain has TRBV2 and TRBJ2-1; D perhaps matches TRBD2 (5 bases). V lost 4 bases and J 9 bases, leaving 13 bases between the germline ends. The CDR3 length is 13 residues. The germline V gene has CDR1 SNHLY and CDR2 FYNNEI. Written as DNA, the CDR3 is TGTGCCAGCAGTGGTATCCAGGCGGGTGAGCAGTTCTTC. Its translation: CASSGIQAGEQFF.

V gene TRBV2 combines with J gene TRBJ1-2; 8 positions agree with TRBD1. CDR3 size: 15 residues. Germline assignment: CDR1 SNHLY and CDR2 FYNNEI. With V trimmed by 6 bases and J by 4 bases, 10 bases remained unmatched. CDR3 coding DNA: TGTGCCAGCAGCACCACAGGGGGGTCGTCCTATGGCTACACCTTC. Translated: CASSTTGGSSYGYTF.

The rearrangement links TRBV9 to TRBJ2-5, with D maybe TRBD1 (5 bases). V lost 3 bases and J lost 5, with 17 bases in between. There are 15 residues in the CDR3. CDR1 and CDR2 (germline): SGDLS, YYNGEE. This CDR3 is CASSGDGGAWETQYF. The CDR3 nucleotides are TGTGCCAGCAGCGGCGATGGTGGGGCGTGGGAGACCCAGTACTTC.

CDR3 DNA: TGTGCAAGTCGCCCGGGACTAGCCCTCAGCAATGAGCAGTTCTTC. It yields the protein CASRPGLALSNEQFF. The chain has TRBV12-2 and TRBJ2-1; the table's D call, TRBD2, has no DNA check behind it. TRBV12-2 is assigned pseudogene status. The CDR3 extends over 15 amino acids.

This clone occurred once. The chain combines TRBV5-1 with TRBJ2-2; tentatively, D is TRBD1 (5 bases). Germline assignment: CDR1 SGHRS and CDR2 YFSETQ. V was clipped by 5 bases and J by 6 bases, with 14 bases between them. The CDR3 is 14 amino acids. The CDR3 region has the DNA TGCGCCAGCAGGCTTGAAGGGGTATCCGGGGAGCTGTTTTTT. Translating gives CASRLEGVSGELFF.

CDR3 residues: CAWTRHHDEKLFF. In nucleotides, the CDR3 is TGTGCCTGGACCCGACATCACGACGAAAAACTGTTTTTT. The chain carries TRBV30 and TRBJ1-4, with D uncertain. There are 13 residues in the CDR3. CDR1 is GTSNPN and CDR2 is SVGIG in the germline V gene (reference sequence). The ends were cut back, 4 bases at V and 8 bases at J, with 14 bases in the middle. Filled out from reference TRBV30 and TRBJ1-4, the complete variable domain reads SQTIHQWPATLVQPVGSPLSLECTVEGTSNPNLYWYRQAAGRGLQLLFYSVGIGQISSEVPQNLSASRPQDRQFILSSKKLLLSDSGFYLCAWTRHHDEKLFFGSGTQLSVL.

This rearrangement joins TRBV15 to TRBJ2-7, with D perhaps matching TRBD2 (6 bases). V shed 10 bases and J shed 4 bases, with 17 bases lying between them. The CDR3 has 13 amino acids. Germline CDR1 is LNHNV and CDR2 is YYDKDF (reference sequence). CDR3 DNA sequence: TGTGCCAGCGCCGGGGGAAGTAGTTACGAGCAGTACTTC. Its protein is CASAGGSSYEQYF.

The rearrangement uses TRBV27 and TRBJ2-2; D possibly corresponds to TRBD1 (6 bases). Trimming cost V 2 bases and J 5 bases, with 9 bases left between them. The CDR3 covers 14 residues. Germline lookup yields CDR1 MNHEY and CDR2 SMNVEV (reference sequence). The CDR3, as DNA: TGTGCCAGCAGTTTAATGGGGGCGACCGGGGAGCTGTTTTTT. The encoded protein is CASSLMGATGELFF.

The chain is built from TRBV2 and TRBJ1-5, with D possibly TRBD1 on 6 matching bases. Per germline, CDR1 SNHLY and CDR2 FYNNEI. The CDR3 is 15 amino acids. V was clipped by 4 bases and J by 0 bases, with 10 bases between them. This chain's CDR3 is CASSGVGGSNQPQHF. CDR3 nucleotides: TGTGCCAGCAGTGGGGTAGGGGGTAGCAATCAGCCCCAGCATTTT.

The chain has TRBV6-5 and TRBJ1-3, with TRBD1 as a possible D gene (6 bases). The V end lost 6 bases, the J end lost 13 bases, and 16 bases lay between the germline ends. The length of the CDR3 is 12 residues. Germline CDR1 reads MNHEY; CDR2 reads SVGAGI. CDR3 protein: CASRDTGTSIYF. CDR3 DNA: TGTGCCAGCAGAGATACAGGGACCTCTATATATTTT.

This chain links TRBV4-1 with TRBJ2-7; 14 bases match TRBD2. This CDR3 is built from 15 residues. Trimming cost V 4 bases and J 3 bases; bases outside gene matches: 2. Germline lookup yields CDR1 MGHRA and CDR2 YSYEKL. CDR3 bases: TGCGCCAGCAGCCGCGGACTAGCGGGAGGCTACGAGCAGTACTTC. Translating it yields CASSRGLAGGYEQYF.

This sequence joins TRBV6-5 and TRBJ1-4; D remains unclear. Germline V gives CDR1 MNHEY, CDR2 SVGAGI. This CDR3 is built from 15 residues. V lost 5 bases to trimming and J lost 8 bases, with 18 bases between them. The CDR3 spells CASSSSPGVGEKLFF. As DNA, the CDR3 is TGTGCCAGCAGTAGTTCCCCGGGAGTGGGGGAAAAACTGTTTTTT.

This clone has only a few counts. The J gene is TRBJ2-3, the V gene TRBV2, with D possibly being TRBD1 (6 bases). V lost 8 bases and J 0 bases, leaving 15 bases between the germline ends. Germline lookup yields CDR1 SNHLY and CDR2 FYNNEI. This CDR3 contains 15 residues. CDR3 sequence reads: CASLPGQLSTDTQYF. CDR3 nucleotide sequence: TGTGCCAGCCTACCTGGACAGCTAAGCACAGATACGCAGTATTTT.

This sequence joins TRBV6-1 and TRBJ2-3, with D perhaps matching TRBD2 (5 bases). Germline lookup yields CDR1 MNHNS and CDR2 SASEGT. The CDR3 is 15 amino acids. Trimming removed 4 bases at V and 10 bases at J, with 21 bases between. The DNA for the CDR3 is TGTGCCAGCAGTGCAAATCAGGACGGTGCGGAGGCGCAGTATTTT. Its protein is CASSANQDGAEAQYF.

The genes are TRBV19 and TRBJ2-7; 9 positions agree with TRBD1. Per germline, CDR1 LNHDA and CDR2 SQIVND (reference sequence). CDR3 length: 12 residues. The ends lost 7 bases at V and 5 bases at J; junction bases unmatched: 3. CDR3 in amino acids: CASNNRGHEQYF. As DNA, the CDR3 is TGTGCCAGTAACAACAGGGGGCACGAGCAGTACTTC.

The chain links TRBV7-9 to TRBJ1-3; maybe TRBD1 (6 bases). V was clipped by 4 bases and J by 0 bases, with 10 bases between them. There are 15 residues in the CDR3. Germline loops: CDR1 SEHNR, CDR2 FQNEAQ (reference sequence). The CDR3 here is CASSSTGSSGNTIYF. CDR3 coding DNA: TGTGCCAGCAGCTCCACAGGGAGCTCTGGAAACACCATATATTTT.

On this clone: Relative to the germline gene, one junction end is altered; a read error may explain this. The V call is TRBV7-7, the J call TRBJ1-5; weak D call: TRBD1 (6 bases). This CDR3 has 15 residues. The germline gives CDR1 SSHAT, CDR2 FNYEAQ (reference sequence). CDR3 DNA sequence: TGTGCTAGCAGCGCAGAGACAGGCAGCAATCAGCCCCAGCATTTT. Its protein is CASSAETGSNQPQHF. The full variable domain, completed using reference TRBV7-7 and TRBJ1-5, is GAGVSQSPRYKVTKRGQDVTLRCDPISSHATLYWYQQALGQGPEFLTYFNYEAQPDKSGLPSDRFSAERPEGSISTLTIQRTEQRDSAMYRCASSAETGSNQPQHFGDGTRLSIL.

The genes are TRBV2 and TRBJ2-7, with D possibly being TRBD2 (6 bases). The V end was cut by 6 bases, the J end by 7 bases, with 19 bases between. The CDR3 sequence is 14 residues long. Germline V gives CDR1 SNHLY, CDR2 FYNNEI. This chain's CDR3 is CASRREAGNSEQYF. In DNA, the CDR3 is TGTGCCAGCAGAAGGGAGGCAGGGAACTCTGAGCAGTACTTC.

The chain couples TRBV4-2 to TRBJ1-3; D is undetermined. This CDR3 contains 13 residues. The V end was cut by 4 bases, the J end by 4 bases, with 8 bases between. Germline assignment: CDR1 LGHNA and CDR2 YNFKEQ. DNA of the CDR3: TGTGCCAGCAGCCTTGAGCTGGGAAACACCATATATTTT. Residues: CASSLELGNTIYF.

The chain has TRBV5-1 and TRBJ2-7; TRBD1 might be the D (6 bases). The CDR3 is 14 residues long. Germline-derived CDR1 and CDR2 are SGHRS and YFSETQ. Trimming pared 2 bases from V and 6 bases from J, leaving 15 bases between. The CDR3 bases are TGCGCCAGCAGCTTAGGGGACAAAGGTGGCGAGCAGTACTTC. It is translated as CASSLGDKGGEQYF.

This clone was recorded a few times. The gene calls are TRBV6-1 and TRBJ2-2, with D possibly TRBD2 on 6 matching bases. The CDR3 contains 15 residues. Germline-derived CDR1 and CDR2 are MNHNS and SASEGT. V was clipped by 1 base and J by 0 bases, with 6 bases between them. The CDR3 loop is CASSEGLANTGELFF. The DNA for the CDR3 is TGTGCCAGCAGTGAAGGACTAGCGAACACCGGGGAGCTGTTTTTT.

V and J are TRBV9 and TRBJ2-1, with D hard to call. The CDR3 has 13 residues. Germline-derived CDR1 and CDR2 are SGDLS and YYNGEE. V was clipped by 0 bases and J by 8 bases, with 9 bases between them. CDR3 DNA: TGTGCCAGCAGCGTAGCGGAGCGTCATGAGCAGTTCTTC. Its protein is CASSVAERHEQFF.

The genes are TRBV7-8 and TRBJ1-1; D is possibly TRBD1 (5 bases). The CDR3 has 17 residues. V was cut by 2 bases and J by 3 bases, with 19 bases left in between. Germline values: CDR1 SGHVS, CDR2 FQNEAQ. CDR3: CASSLPGGPKTDTEAFF. CDR3 coding DNA: TGTGCCAGCAGCTTACCCGGGGGTCCAAAGACCGACACTGAAGCTTTCTTT.

V usage is TRBV5-4 and J usage is TRBJ2-7; 10 bases agree with TRBD2. J gave up 4 bases and V 5 bases, and 6 bases lay outside the gene matches. The CDR3 covers 14 residues. CDR1 is SGHNT and CDR2 is YYREEE in the germline V gene (reference sequence). The CDR3 loop reads CASRLGTSDYEQYF. The CDR3 DNA reads as TGTGCCAGCAGGCTGGGGACTAGCGATTACGAGCAGTACTTC.

The rearrangement joins TRBV7-8 to TRBJ1-3; 10 nucleotides align to TRBD1. CDR1 and CDR2 from the germline V gene are SGHVS and FQNEAQ. Unmatched junction bases numbered 12, after V lost 4 bases and J lost 9 bases. This CDR3 has 16 amino acids. The CDR3 nucleotides read TGTGCCAGCAGCTATAGTCCGGGGACAGGGGTTAGCACCATATATTTT. It codes for CASSYSPGTGVSTIYF.

This clone was observed a handful of times. The V call is TRBV5-4, the J call TRBJ2-7, with D possibly being TRBD2 (5 bases). CDR1 and CDR2 (germline): SGHNT, YYREEE (reference sequence). The CDR3 consists of 15 residues. The V gene lost 0 bases and the J gene lost 3 bases, with 13 bases spanning the gap. The CDR3, as DNA: TGTGCCAGCAGCTTGGTTGGCAGCGGTCGCTACGAGCAGTACTTC. It yields the protein CASSLVGSGRYEQYF. The full variable domain, rest sourced from reference TRBV5-4 and TRBJ2-7, is ETGVTQSPTHLIKTRGQQVTLRCSSQSGHNTVSWYQQALGQGPQFIFQYYREEENGRGNFPPRFSGLQFPNYSSELNVNALELDDSALYLCASSLVGSGRYEQYFGPGTRLTVT.

The chain links TRBV15 to TRBJ2-7; D is uncertain. V shed 0 bases and J shed 12 bases, with 12 bases lying between them. Germline CDR1 reads LNHNV; CDR2 reads YYDKDF (reference sequence). This CDR3 region has 12 residues. The CDR3 loop is CATSRDLGLMYF. The CDR3 nucleotides are TGTGCCACCAGCAGAGATCTTGGGCTCATGTACTTC.

The chain joins TRBV27 to TRBJ2-2; D is uncertain. The V and J ends lost 6 bases and 0 bases respectively, with 5 bases between them. Germline V gives CDR1 MNHEY, CDR2 SMNVEV (reference sequence). CDR3 size: 13 residues. The CDR3 spells CASSPPNTGELFF. In DNA, the CDR3 is TGTGCCAGCAGCCCTCCGAACACCGGGGAGCTGTTTTTT.

The gene calls are TRBV18 and TRBJ2-7; 11 positions match TRBD2. With 2 bases clipped from V and 3 bases from J, the junction kept 6 bases outside the gene matches. This CDR3 has 16 residues. Germline V gene data show CDR1 as KGHSH and CDR2 as LQKENI. The CDR3 loop is CASSPFTSGSIYEQYF. The CDR3, as DNA: TGTGCCAGCTCACCATTTACTAGCGGGAGTATCTACGAGCAGTACTTC.

The chain combines TRBV6-1 with TRBJ1-2; D might be TRBD1 (6 bases). The CDR3 spans 15 residues. Germline CDR1 is MNHNS and CDR2 is SASEGT. V was shortened by 8 bases and J by 3 bases, with 19 bases between the two germline ends. The CDR3: CASGSGGPPYYGYTF. CDR3 nucleotides: TGTGCCAGCGGATCCGGGGGGCCACCCTACTATGGCTACACCTTC.

The chain links TRBV6-1 to TRBJ2-7, with a weak D call TRBD1 (6 bases). The V end lost 2 bases, the J end lost 0 bases, and 14 bases lay between the germline ends. This CDR3 spans 16 amino acids. The germline V gene encodes CDR1 MNHNS and CDR2 SASEGT. CDR3 in amino acids: CASSESAGASSYEQYF. The CDR3 nucleotides are TGTGCCAGCAGTGAAAGCGCAGGGGCGAGCTCCTACGAGCAGTACTTC.